These 21 T cell receptor beta chains were all obtained from the same sample, sequenced in a study of radiotherapy plus CTLA-4 blockade in lung cancer. Some clones are missing from TCRdb's copy, which holds only in-frame ones; the method was immunoSEQ multiplex PCR. The sample contains roughly 92,000 clones, 75% to 90% of which appear only once. Sequencing was performed on peripheral blood, taken from a patient treated with radiotherapy plus ipilimumab. These receptors were collected from a human donor with non-small cell lung cancer who had a partial response to radiotherapy plus ipilimumab.

This chain joins TRBV2 and TRBJ2-2, with D uncertain. The V and J ends lost 1 base and 0 bases respectively, with 24 bases between them. This CDR3 is 21 amino acids long. Germline CDR1 is SNHLY and CDR2 is FYNNEI. The CDR3: CASSEGNLFSRVATNTGELFF. DNA for the CDR3: TGTGCCAGCAGTGAAGGAAATCTATTTTCCCGGGTCGCGACGAACACCGGGGAGCTGTTTTTT.

This clone was counted between two and nine times. The chain uses TRBV7-2 and TRBJ1-2, with D perhaps TRBD1 (6 bases). Germline V gene data show CDR1 as SGHTA and CDR2 as FQGNSA. The CDR3 has 14 residues. V gave up 5 bases and J gave up 5 bases, with 15 bases separating them. The CDR3 nucleotides are TGTGCCAGCAGCGAACTAGGACAGTTTTATGGCTACACCTTC. Amino acid sequence: CASSELGQFYGYTF.

The count of this clone is one. The J gene is TRBJ2-1, the V gene TRBV7-2; TRBD2 matches 8 bases. CDR1 is SGHTA and CDR2 is FQGNSA in the germline V gene. This CDR3 region has 14 residues. V gave up 5 bases and J gave up 7 bases; unmatched junction bases: 7. CDR3 DNA: TGTGCCAGCAGCCCAGGACTAGCCTTAAATGAGCAGTTCTTC. It yields the protein CASSPGLALNEQFF.

The chain has TRBV10-1 and TRBJ2-2, with D perhaps matching TRBD2 (5 bases). V was cut by 6 bases and J by 1 base, with 15 bases left in between. The CDR3 runs 16 residues. Germline CDR1 WNHNN, CDR2 SYGVQD (reference sequence). CDR3 sequence: CASSGSGNGNTGELFF. The CDR3 DNA follows: TGCGCCAGCAGCGGAAGCGGAAATGGGAACACCGGGGAGCTGTTTTTT.

This clone appeared a single time. The V gene is TRBV7-9, the J gene TRBJ2-2; 10 bases are shared with TRBD1. J gave up 6 bases and V 8 bases, and 9 bases lay outside the gene matches. In germline, CDR1 is SEHNR, CDR2 FQNEAQ (reference sequence). There are 15 residues in the CDR3. In DNA, the CDR3 is TGTGCCAGCGAGACAGGGGGCGGGCTCGCCGGGGAGCTGTTTTTT. This codes for CASETGGGLAGELFF.

The chain couples TRBV5-1 to TRBJ1-2, with D hard to call. Trimming took 0 bases from V and 7 from J, leaving 10 bases between them. Germline CDR1 reads SGHRS; CDR2 reads YFSETQ. CDR3 length: 13 residues. This CDR3 reads CASSLAGVSGYTF. In nucleotides, the CDR3 is TGCGCCAGCAGCTTGGCTGGAGTTAGTGGCTACACCTTC. The variable domain in full, with the rest retrieved from reference TRBV5-1 and TRBJ1-2, is KAGVTQTPRYLIKTRGQQVTLSCSPISGHRSVSWYQQTPGQGLQFLFEYFSETQRNKGNFPGRFSGRQFSNSRSEMNVSTLELGDSALYLCASSLAGVSGYTFGSGTRLTVV.

V gene TRBV7-2 combines with J gene TRBJ2-3; D uncertain. The CDR3 runs to 15 residues. The ends were cut back, 0 bases at V and 2 bases at J, with 9 bases in the middle. CDR1 is SGHTA, CDR2 FQGNSA, per germline. The CDR3 here is CASSLASFPTDTQYF. CDR3 sequence (DNA): TGTGCCAGCAGCTTAGCAAGCTTTCCCACAGATACGCAGTATTTT. Using reference TRBV7-2 and TRBJ2-3 for the parts outside the CDR3, the full variable domain is GAGVSQSPSNKVTEKGKDVELRCDPISGHTALYWYRQSLGQGLEFLIYFQGNSAPDKSGLPSDRFSAERTGGSVSTLTIQRTQQEDSAVYLCASSLASFPTDTQYFGPGTRLTVL.

This clone was observed once. The gene calls are TRBV19 and TRBJ1-1, with 8 nucleotides matching TRBD1. This CDR3 comprises 16 residues. Germline CDR1 reads LNHDA; CDR2 reads SQIVND (reference sequence). Trimming removed 3 bases from V and 3 bases from J; junction bases left unmatched: 9. The chain's CDR3 is CASSISAGGWDTEAFF. CDR3 coding DNA: TGTGCCAGTAGTATTTCGGCAGGGGGCTGGGACACTGAAGCTTTCTTT.

The V gene is TRBV4-1, the J gene TRBJ1-6; the D gene is possibly TRBD1 (6 bases). Trimming removed 3 bases from V and 7 bases from J, with 13 bases in between. The germline V gene has CDR1 MGHRA and CDR2 YSYEKL. CDR3 size: 15 residues. CDR3 DNA: TGCGCCAGCAGCCAGTATACAGGGTGGAATTCACCCCTCCACTTT. This gives the protein CASSQYTGWNSPLHF.

V and J are TRBV30 and TRBJ2-3; D perhaps matches TRBD2 (5 bases). This CDR3 has 13 residues. Germline V CDR1 and CDR2: GTSNPN, SVGIG (reference sequence). Trimming left V 0 bases short and J 7 bases short, with 11 bases between. The CDR3 region is CAWSVRGRYTQYF. The CDR3 DNA follows: TGTGCCTGGAGTGTACGAGGGAGATATACGCAGTATTTT.

V and J are TRBV5-1 and TRBJ1-6; TRBD1 is a possible D gene (5 bases). Germline values: CDR1 SGHRS, CDR2 YFSETQ. With 2 bases removed from V and 6 bases from J, the gap between germline ends came to 9 bases. This CDR3 is 14 amino acids long. The CDR3 sequence is CASSLQGVNSPLHF. The CDR3 bases are TGCGCCAGCAGCTTACAAGGGGTTAATTCACCCCTCCACTTT.

This chain joins TRBV28 and TRBJ2-7, with TRBD1 matching over 8 bases. The J segment lost 2 bases and the V segment lost 5 bases, leaving 5 bases of the junction unmatched. In germline, CDR1 is MDHEN, CDR2 SYDVKM. The CDR3 spans 14 residues. The chain's CDR3 is CASSRRQGTYEQYF. CDR3 DNA: TGTGCCAGCAGTCGCCGACAGGGGACCTACGAGCAGTACTTC.

V is TRBV5-4 and J is TRBJ2-2; tentative D call: TRBD1 (5 bases). Trimming left V 2 bases short and J 5 bases short, with 13 bases between. The germline CDR1 and CDR2 sequences are SGHNT and YYREEE (reference sequence). The CDR3 is 15 residues long. The CDR3 sequence: CASSFDDRVTGELFF. In DNA form, the CDR3 reads TGTGCCAGCAGCTTTGATGACAGAGTAACCGGGGAGCTGTTTTTT.

V usage is TRBV7-6 and J usage is TRBJ2-5; 9 bases map to TRBD1. CDR1 and CDR2 (germline): SGHVS, FNYEAQ. With 6 bases clipped from V and 4 bases from J, the junction kept 6 bases outside the gene matches. The CDR3 has 14 amino acids. The CDR3 nucleotides are TGTGCCAGCAGGCGGACAGGGGTAGGAGAGACCCAGTACTTC. It specifies CASRRTGVGETQYF. The full variable domain, rest sourced from reference TRBV7-6 and TRBJ2-5, is GAGVSQSPRYKVTKRGQDVALRCDPISGHVSLYWYRQALGQGPEFLTYFNYEAQQDKSGLPNDRFSAERPEGSISTLTIQRTEQRDSAMYRCASRRTGVGETQYFGPGTRLLVL.

The chain uses TRBV5-4 and TRBJ2-7, with D unclear. Trimming cost V 4 bases and J 0 bases, with 14 bases left between them. Looked up from germline, CDR1 is SGHNT and CDR2 is YYREEE (reference sequence). The CDR3 covers 15 residues. DNA of the CDR3: TGTGCCAGCAGCCCGACTCCCTCAAGCTCCTACGAGCAGTACGTC. This translates into CASSPTPSSSYEQYV.

The chain employs TRBV18 and TRBJ1-5; D is unresolved. This CDR3 comprises 18 residues. Trimming took off 1 base at V and 2 bases at J, with 18 bases between the two ends. Germline V gene data show CDR1 as KGHSH and CDR2 as LQKENI. Here the CDR3 reads CASSPRDIGSAGNQPQHF. CDR3 nucleotides: TGTGCCAGCTCACCACGTGACATCGGATCTGCTGGCAATCAGCCCCAGCATTTT.

The chain employs TRBV13 and TRBJ2-7; D unresolved. The CDR3 extends over 11 amino acids. Trimming cost V 5 bases and J 2 bases, with 4 bases left between them. The germline V gene has CDR1 PRHDT and CDR2 FYEKMQ (reference sequence). This CDR3 reads CASSATYEQYF. As DNA, the CDR3 is TGTGCCAGCAGCGCGACCTACGAGCAGTACTTC.

CDR3 sequence (DNA): TGTGCCAGCGGTCTGGATCTAGCGGGAACGTATGAGCAGTACTTC. The encoded protein is CASGLDLAGTYEQYF. The chain couples TRBV27 to TRBJ2-7, with 9 bases matching TRBD2. After removal of 8 bases from V and 7 bases from J, the junction contained 15 bases not matched to a gene. There are 15 residues in the CDR3. Germline V CDR1 and CDR2: MNHEY, SMNVEV (reference sequence).

The rearrangement joins TRBV6-5 to TRBJ1-1; 7 bases map to TRBD1. Germline CDR1 is MNHEY and CDR2 is SVGAGI. Trimming cost V 0 bases and J 3 bases; bases outside gene matches: 7. The length of the CDR3 is 16 residues. DNA for the CDR3: TGTGCCAGCAGTTACTCGGAGGGGGCTGTTGACACTGAAGCTTTCTTT. Translated: CASSYSEGAVDTEAFF.

This chain joins TRBV30 and TRBJ1-2; 8 nucleotides agree with TRBD1. The CDR3 totals 13 residues. V lost 2 bases and J lost 8; bases outside the gene matches: 7. In germline, CDR1 is GTSNPN, CDR2 SVGIG (reference sequence). CDR3 in amino acids: CAWSPLGTGGYTF. CDR3 coding DNA: TGTGCCTGGAGTCCACTAGGGACAGGAGGCTACACCTTC.

J is TRBJ2-3 and V is TRBV7-2, with D unresolved. The V gene's germline CDR1 is SGHTA and CDR2 FQGNSA. There are 13 residues in the CDR3. Trimming left V 1 base short and J 8 bases short, with 10 bases between. The CDR3 is CASSLGSSGTQYF. The CDR3 DNA follows: TGTGCCAGCAGCTTAGGGTCTAGTGGTACGCAGTATTTT. The full variable domain, its missing parts supplied by reference TRBV7-2 and TRBJ2-3, is GAGVSQSPSNKVTEKGKDVELRCDPISGHTALYWYRQSLGQGLEFLIYFQGNSAPDKSGLPSDRFSAERTGGSVSTLTIQRTQQEDSAVYLCASSLGSSGTQYFGPGTRLTVL.